The clone carrying this T cell receptor (beta chain) was observed a few times. Its antigen remains unidentified. This record belongs to a study of neoadjuvant anti-PD-1 for oral cavity cancer. The overall study: Most patients had three to four biweekly doses of 3 mg/kg nivolumab before resection.

Germline assignment: CDR1 SNHLY and CDR2 FYNNEI. This CDR3 region has 13 residues. Between the trimmed V and J ends, which lost 6 bases and 4 bases, there was a span of 10 bases. Profiling relied on immunoSEQ multiplex PCR, and the TCRdb table lists in-frame clones only, not all of them. The sample carries 14,000 or so clones, 65% recorded once. General study results and limits: Higher pretreatment Treg/Th17 ratios tracked higher pretreatment blood clonality.

The source is a person aged 35-79 years with oral cavity squamous cell carcinoma. This chain uses TRBV2 with TRBJ1-5; D gene uncertain. Sequenced here: PBMCs, sampled before nivolumab (anti-PD-1) treatment. In DNA, the CDR3 is TGTGCCAGCAGGTCCTTTGAGAATCAGCCCCAGCATTTT. Its protein product is CASRSFENQPQHF.